A selection of T cell receptor beta chains follows, all from one sample in a study of cytomegalovirus exposure and HLA in healthy donors. TCRdb's table, derived via immunoSEQ multiplex PCR, lists solely in-frame clones and lacks some. The sample contains some 120,000 clones, roughly 15% of which appear only once. The sequencing input was PBMCs. The receptor set was obtained from a female donor in good health and CMV-seropositive. CDR3s include the opening cysteine and the closing phenylalanine or tryptophan.

TRBJ2-3,TRBV5-6,CASSLGVAGWADTQYF
TRBJ1-6,TRBV5-1,CASQPTGLGDSPLHF
TRBJ1-2,TRBV29-1,CSVDLQDNYGYTF
TRBJ2-2,TRBV29-1,CSVGGGGSGSGVYGELFF
TRBJ2-1,TRBV7-6,CASRWGDMWFF
TRBJ1-2,TRBV9,CASSVDLSGWAGDGYTF
TRBJ2-2,TRBV19,CASNPGDGGPGELFF
TRBJ1-1,TRBV7-9,CASTSRGGEAFF
TRBJ2-7,TRBV10-3,CAISRAYEQYF
TRBJ2-5,TRBV6-5,CASSYDQGAGTQYF
TRBJ2-7,TRBV28,CASSLPGQGLYEQYF
TRBJ2-1,TRBV4-2,CASSQIFGPGQGGNEQFF
TRBJ2-1,TRBV30,CAWSINRGDEQFF
TRBJ2-1,TRBV2,CASSEAPSGSYRNEQFF